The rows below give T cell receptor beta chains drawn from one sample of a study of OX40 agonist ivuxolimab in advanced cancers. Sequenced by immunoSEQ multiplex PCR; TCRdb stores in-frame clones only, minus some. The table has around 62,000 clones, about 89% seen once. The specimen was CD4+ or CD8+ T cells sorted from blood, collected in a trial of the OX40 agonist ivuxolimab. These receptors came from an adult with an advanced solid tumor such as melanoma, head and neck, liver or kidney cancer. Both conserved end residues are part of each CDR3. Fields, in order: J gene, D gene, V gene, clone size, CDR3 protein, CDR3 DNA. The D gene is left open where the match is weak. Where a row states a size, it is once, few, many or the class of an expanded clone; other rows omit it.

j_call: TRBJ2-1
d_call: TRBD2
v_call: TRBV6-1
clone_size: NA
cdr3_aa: CASRQAGSSYNEQFF
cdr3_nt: TGTGCCAGCAGGCAAGCGGGAAGCTCCTACAATGAGCAGTTCTTC

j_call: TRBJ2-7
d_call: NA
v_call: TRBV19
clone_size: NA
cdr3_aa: CASSLTGGSSSYEQYF
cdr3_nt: TGTGCCAGTAGCCTCACTGGAGGGAGTTCTTCCTACGAGCAGTACTTC

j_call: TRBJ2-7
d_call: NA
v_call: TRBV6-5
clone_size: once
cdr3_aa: CASIQLRRDGYEQYF
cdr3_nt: TGTGCCAGCATCCAACTGAGGCGGGACGGCTACGAGCAGTACTTC

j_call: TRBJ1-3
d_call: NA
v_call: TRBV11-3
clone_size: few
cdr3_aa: CASSPGGSGNTIYF
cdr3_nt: TGTGCCAGCAGCCCCGGGGGCTCTGGAAACACCATATATTTT

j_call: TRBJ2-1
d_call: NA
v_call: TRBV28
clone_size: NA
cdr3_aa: CASSTSPASYNEQFF
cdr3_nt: TGTGCCAGCAGCACCTCGCCGGCCTCCTACAATGAGCAGTTCTTC

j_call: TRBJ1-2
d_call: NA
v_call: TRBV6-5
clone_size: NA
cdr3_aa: CASSFFSGNYGYTF
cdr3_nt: TGTGCCAGCAGTTTTTTCAGCGGGAACTATGGCTACACCTTC

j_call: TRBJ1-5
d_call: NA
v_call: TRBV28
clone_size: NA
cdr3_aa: CASSVLGNQPQHF
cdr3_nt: TGTGCCAGCAGCGTCCTAGGGAATCAGCCCCAGCATTTT

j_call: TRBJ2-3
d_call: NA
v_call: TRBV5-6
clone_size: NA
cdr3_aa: CASSLVGAGASTDTQYF
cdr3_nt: TGTGCCAGCAGCTTGGTAGGCGCGGGGGCTAGCACAGATACGCAGTATTTT

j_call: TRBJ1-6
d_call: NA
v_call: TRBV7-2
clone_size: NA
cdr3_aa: CASSLAGDSPLHF
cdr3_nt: TGTGCCAGCAGCTTAGCTGGGGATTCACCCCTCCACTTT

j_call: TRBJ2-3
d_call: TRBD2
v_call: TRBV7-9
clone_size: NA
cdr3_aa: CASSLGLAGARMDTQYF
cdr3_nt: TGTGCCAGCAGCTTGGGACTAGCGGGAGCGCGGATGGATACGCAGTATTTT

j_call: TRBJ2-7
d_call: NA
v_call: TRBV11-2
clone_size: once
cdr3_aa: CASSLDQTSSEQYF
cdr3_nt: TGTGCCAGCAGCTTAGATCAGACCAGTTCCGAGCAGTACTTC

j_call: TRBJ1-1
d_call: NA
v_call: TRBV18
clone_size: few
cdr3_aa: CASSMSPSTEAFF
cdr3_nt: TGTGCCAGCTCCATGTCCCCGAGCACTGAAGCTTTCTTT

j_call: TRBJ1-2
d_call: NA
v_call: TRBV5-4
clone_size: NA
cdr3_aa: CASSRTDWPGDYGYTF
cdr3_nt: TGTGCCAGCAGCCGGACAGACTGGCCTGGGGACTATGGCTACACCTTC

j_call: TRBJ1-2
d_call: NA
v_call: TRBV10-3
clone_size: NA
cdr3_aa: CAISTKGEVRGYGYTF
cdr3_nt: TGTGCCATCAGTACAAAGGGGGAGGTTAGGGGCTATGGCTACACCTTC

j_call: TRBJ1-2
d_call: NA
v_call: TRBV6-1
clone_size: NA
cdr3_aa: CASSEAQGGFGGIRGYTF
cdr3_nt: TGTGCCAGCAGTGAAGCGCAGGGAGGATTCGGGGGGATTCGTGGCTACACCTTC

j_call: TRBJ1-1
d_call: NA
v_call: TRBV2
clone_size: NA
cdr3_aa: CASSAYENTEAFF
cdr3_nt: TGTGCCAGCAGTGCTTACGAGAACACTGAAGCTTTCTTT

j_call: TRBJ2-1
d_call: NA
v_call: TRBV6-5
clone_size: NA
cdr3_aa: CASSYRDRINNEQFF
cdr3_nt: TGTGCCAGCAGTTACAGGGACCGGATAAACAATGAGCAGTTCTTC

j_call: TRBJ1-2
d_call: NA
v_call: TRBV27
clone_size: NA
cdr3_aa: CASRDISVGYTF
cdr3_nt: TGTGCCAGCAGGGACATTTCCGTTGGCTACACCTTC

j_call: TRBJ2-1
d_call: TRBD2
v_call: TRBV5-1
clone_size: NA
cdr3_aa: CASSPLGRGGSSYNEQFF
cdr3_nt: TGCGCCAGCAGCCCACTGGGGCGGGGGGGAAGCTCCTACAATGAGCAGTTCTTC